This TCR beta chain came from a study of blood T cell repertoires in COVID-19. Study-wide context: Nucleic acid was either cDNA or gDNA, and it came from T cells, B-cell-depleted T cells, or PBMCs.

The table came from immunoSEQ multiplex PCR; TCRdb's copy has only in-frame clones and leaves some out. This sample has about 34,000 clones, with more than 70% found just once. The CDR3 has 17 amino acids. Losses at the gene ends were 2 bases for V and 9 bases for J; bases not matched to a gene: 10. Germline V CDR1 and CDR2: SGDLS, YYNGEE. V and J are TRBV9 and TRBJ1-6; 11 nucleotides match TRBD1. The sample comprised peripheral blood. This receptor was taken from a man older than 75 with active or convalescent COVID-19. The CDR3 is CASSVLPGQGVGSPLHF. The CDR3 coding sequence is TGTGCCAGCAGCGTCCTCCCGGGACAGGGGGTTGGTTCACCCCTCCACTTT.